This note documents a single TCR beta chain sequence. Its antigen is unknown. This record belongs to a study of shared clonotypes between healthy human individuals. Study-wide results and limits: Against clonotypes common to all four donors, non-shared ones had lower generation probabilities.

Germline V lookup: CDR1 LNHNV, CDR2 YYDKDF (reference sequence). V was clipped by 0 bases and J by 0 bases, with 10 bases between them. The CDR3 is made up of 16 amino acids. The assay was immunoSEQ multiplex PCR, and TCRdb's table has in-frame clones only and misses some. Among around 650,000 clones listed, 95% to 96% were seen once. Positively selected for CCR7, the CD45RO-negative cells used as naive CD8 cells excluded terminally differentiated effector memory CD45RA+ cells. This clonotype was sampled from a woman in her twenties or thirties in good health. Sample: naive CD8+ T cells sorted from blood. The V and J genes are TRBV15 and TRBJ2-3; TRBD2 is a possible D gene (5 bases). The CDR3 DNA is TGTGCCACCAGCAGAGATTCGGGGAGAAGCACAGATACGCAGTATTTT. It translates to CATSRDSGRSTDTQYF.